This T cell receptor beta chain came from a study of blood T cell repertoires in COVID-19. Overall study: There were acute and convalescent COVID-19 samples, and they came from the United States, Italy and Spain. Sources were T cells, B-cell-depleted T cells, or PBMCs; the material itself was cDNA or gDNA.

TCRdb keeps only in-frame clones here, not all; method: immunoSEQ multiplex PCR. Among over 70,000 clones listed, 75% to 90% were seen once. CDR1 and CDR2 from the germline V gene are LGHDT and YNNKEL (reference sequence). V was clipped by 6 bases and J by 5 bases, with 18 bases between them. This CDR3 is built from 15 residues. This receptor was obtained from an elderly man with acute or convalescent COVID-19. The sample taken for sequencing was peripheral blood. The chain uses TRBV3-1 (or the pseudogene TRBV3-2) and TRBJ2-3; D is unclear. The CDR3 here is CASSQNRGLGDTQYF. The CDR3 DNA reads TGTGCCAGCAGTCAAAATCGCGGATTGGGAGATACGCAGTATTTT.